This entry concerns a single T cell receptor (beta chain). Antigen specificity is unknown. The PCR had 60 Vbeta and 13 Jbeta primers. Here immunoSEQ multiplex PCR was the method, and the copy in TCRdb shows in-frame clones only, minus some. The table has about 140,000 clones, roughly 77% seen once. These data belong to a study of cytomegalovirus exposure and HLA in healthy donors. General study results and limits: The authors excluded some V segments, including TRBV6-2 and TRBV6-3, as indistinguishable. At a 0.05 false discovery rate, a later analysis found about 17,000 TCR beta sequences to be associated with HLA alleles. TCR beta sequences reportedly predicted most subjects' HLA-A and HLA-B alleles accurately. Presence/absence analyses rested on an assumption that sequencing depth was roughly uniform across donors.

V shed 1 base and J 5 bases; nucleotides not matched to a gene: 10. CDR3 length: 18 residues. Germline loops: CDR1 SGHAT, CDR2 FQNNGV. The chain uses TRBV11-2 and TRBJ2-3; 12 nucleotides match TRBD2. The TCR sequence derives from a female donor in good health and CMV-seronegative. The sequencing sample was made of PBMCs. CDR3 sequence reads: CASSLALAGGLVGDTQYF. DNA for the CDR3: TGTGCCAGCAGCTTAGCACTAGCGGGAGGATTGGTTGGAGATACGCAGTATTTT.